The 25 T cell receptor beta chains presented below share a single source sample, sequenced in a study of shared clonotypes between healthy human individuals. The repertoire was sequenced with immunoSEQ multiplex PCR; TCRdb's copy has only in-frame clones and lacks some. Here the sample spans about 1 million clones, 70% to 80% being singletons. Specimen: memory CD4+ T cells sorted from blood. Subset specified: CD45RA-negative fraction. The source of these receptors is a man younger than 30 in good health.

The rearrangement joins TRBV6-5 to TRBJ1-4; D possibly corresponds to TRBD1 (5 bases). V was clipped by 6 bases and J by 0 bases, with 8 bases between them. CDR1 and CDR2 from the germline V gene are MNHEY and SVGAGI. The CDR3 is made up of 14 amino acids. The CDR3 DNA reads TGTGCCAGCAGGAGGGGCCCAACTAATGAAAAACTGTTTTTT. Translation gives CASRRGPTNEKLFF.

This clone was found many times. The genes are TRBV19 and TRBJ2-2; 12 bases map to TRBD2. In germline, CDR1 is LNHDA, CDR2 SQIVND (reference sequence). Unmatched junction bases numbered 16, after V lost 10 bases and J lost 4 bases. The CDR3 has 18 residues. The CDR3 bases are TGTGCCACAGCTTTCTTTCGGACTAGCGGGGAACCCACCGGGGAGCTGTTTTTT. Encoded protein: CATAFFRTSGEPTGELFF.

The CDR3 region is CASSLVSREAFF. The DNA for the CDR3 is TGTGCCAGCAGCTTAGTCTCGAGGGAAGCTTTCTTT. The rearrangement links TRBV7-9 to TRBJ1-1; D call uncertain. The germline V gene has CDR1 SEHNR and CDR2 FQNEAQ (reference sequence). This CDR3 contains 12 residues. Trimming left V 1 base short and J 8 bases short, with 8 bases between.

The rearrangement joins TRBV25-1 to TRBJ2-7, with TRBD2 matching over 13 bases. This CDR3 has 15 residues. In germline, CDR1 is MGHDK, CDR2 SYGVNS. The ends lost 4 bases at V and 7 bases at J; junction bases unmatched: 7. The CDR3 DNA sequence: TGTGCCAGCAGTGCTGGACTAGCGGGAGTGAGTGAGCAGTACTTC. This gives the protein CASSAGLAGVSEQYF.

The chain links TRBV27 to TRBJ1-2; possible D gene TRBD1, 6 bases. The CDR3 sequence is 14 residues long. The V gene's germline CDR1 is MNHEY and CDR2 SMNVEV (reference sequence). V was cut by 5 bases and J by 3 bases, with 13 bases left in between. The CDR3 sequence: CASSPRTVDYGYTF. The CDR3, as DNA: TGTGCCAGCAGTCCGCGGACAGTAGACTATGGCTACACCTTC.

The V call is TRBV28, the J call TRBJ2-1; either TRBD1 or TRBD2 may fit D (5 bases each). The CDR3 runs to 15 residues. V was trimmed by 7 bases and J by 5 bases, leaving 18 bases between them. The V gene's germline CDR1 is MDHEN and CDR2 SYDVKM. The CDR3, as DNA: TGTGCCAGCAAGGGACCCGACAGAGGGAACAATGAGCAGTTCTTC. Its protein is CASKGPDRGNNEQFF.

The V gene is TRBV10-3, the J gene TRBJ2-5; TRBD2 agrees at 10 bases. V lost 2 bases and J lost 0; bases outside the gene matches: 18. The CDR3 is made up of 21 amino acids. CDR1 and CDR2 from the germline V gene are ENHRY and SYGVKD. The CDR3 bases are TGTGCCATCAGTGAGAGGGACGGGATGGGTAGCGGGGGGTCGTACCAAGAGACCCAGTACTTC. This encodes CAISERDGMGSGGSYQETQYF.

The CDR3 DNA is TGTGCCAGCAGACAGGGTCTGGGAACCTACGAGCAGTACTTC. Translation: CASRQGLGTYEQYF. The chain has TRBV6-1 and TRBJ2-7, with D possibly being TRBD1 (6 bases). V was pared by 6 bases and J by 2 bases, with 14 bases between. Per germline, CDR1 MNHNS and CDR2 SASEGT. This CDR3 is built from 14 residues.

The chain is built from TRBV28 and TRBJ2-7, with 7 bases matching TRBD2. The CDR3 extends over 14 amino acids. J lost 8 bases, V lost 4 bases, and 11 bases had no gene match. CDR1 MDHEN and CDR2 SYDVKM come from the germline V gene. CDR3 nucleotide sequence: TGTGCCAGCAGTTATTTAAGCGGGGTAGGGAAGCAGTACTTC. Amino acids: CASSYLSGVGKQYF. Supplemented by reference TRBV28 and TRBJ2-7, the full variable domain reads DVKVTQSSRYLVKRTGEKVFLECVQDMDHENMFWYRQDPGLGLRLIYFSYDVKMKEKGDIPEGYSVSREKKERFSLILESASTNQTSMYLCASSYLSGVGKQYFGPGTRLTVT.

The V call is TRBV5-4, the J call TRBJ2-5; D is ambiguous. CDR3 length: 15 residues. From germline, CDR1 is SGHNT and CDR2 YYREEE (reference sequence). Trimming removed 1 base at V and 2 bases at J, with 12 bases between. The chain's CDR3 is CASSLRRAEQETQYF. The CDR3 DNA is TGTGCCAGCAGCTTGCGTCGGGCAGAGCAAGAGACCCAGTACTTC.

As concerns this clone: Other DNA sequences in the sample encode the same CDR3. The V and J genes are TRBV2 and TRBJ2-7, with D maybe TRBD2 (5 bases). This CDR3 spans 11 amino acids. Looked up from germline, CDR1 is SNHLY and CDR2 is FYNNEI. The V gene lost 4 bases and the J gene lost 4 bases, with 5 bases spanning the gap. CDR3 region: CASSGEYEQYF. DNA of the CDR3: TGTGCCAGCAGTGGGGAGTACGAGCAGTACTTC.

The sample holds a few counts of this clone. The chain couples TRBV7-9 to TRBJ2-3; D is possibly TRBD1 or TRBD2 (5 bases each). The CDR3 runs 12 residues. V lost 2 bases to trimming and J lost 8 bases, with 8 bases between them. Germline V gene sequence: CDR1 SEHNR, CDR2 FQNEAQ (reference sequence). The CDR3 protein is CASSLIGGTQYF. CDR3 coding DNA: TGTGCCAGCAGCTTAATTGGGGGTACGCAGTATTTT.

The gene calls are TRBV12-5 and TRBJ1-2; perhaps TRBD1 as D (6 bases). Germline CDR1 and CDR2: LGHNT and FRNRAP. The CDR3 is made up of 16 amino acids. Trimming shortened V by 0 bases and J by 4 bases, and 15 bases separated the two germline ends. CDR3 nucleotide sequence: TGTGCTAGTGGTTTGGTGGACAGCCCGTGGCGCTATGGCTACACCTTC. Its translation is CASGLVDSPWRYGYTF.

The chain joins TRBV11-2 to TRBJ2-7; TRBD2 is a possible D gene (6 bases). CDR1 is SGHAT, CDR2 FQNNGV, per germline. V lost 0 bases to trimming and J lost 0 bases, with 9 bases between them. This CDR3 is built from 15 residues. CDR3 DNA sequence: TGTGCCAGCAGCTTAGAGGGCGGGGCCTCCTACGAGCAGTACTTC. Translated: CASSLEGGASYEQYF.

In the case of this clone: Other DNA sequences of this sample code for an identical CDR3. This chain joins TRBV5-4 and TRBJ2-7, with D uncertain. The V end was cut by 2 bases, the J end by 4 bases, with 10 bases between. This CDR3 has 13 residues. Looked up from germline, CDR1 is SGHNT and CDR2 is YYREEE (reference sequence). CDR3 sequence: CASSFAGSYEQYF. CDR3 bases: TGTGCCAGCAGCTTCGCAGGTTCTTACGAGCAGTACTTC.

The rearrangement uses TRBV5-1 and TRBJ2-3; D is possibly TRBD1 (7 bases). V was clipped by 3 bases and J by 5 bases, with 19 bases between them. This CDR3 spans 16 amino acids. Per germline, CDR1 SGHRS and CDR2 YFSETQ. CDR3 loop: CASSSGGGSGIDTQYF. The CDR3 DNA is TGCGCCAGCAGCTCAGGGGGTGGTAGCGGCATAGATACGCAGTATTTT.

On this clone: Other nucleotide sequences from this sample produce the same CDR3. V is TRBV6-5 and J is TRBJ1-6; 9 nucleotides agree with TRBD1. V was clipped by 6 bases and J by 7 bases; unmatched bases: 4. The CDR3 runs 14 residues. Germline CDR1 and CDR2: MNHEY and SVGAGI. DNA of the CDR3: TGTGCCAGCAGGGGACAGGGAGGCAATTCACCCCTCCACTTT. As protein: CASRGQGGNSPLHF.

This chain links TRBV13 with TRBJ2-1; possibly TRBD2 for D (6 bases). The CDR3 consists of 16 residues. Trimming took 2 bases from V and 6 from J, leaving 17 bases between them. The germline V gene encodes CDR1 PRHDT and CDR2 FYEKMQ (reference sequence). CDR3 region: CASSLPFREPGNEQFF. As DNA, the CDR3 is TGTGCCAGCAGCTTACCCTTCCGGGAGCCGGGCAATGAGCAGTTCTTC.

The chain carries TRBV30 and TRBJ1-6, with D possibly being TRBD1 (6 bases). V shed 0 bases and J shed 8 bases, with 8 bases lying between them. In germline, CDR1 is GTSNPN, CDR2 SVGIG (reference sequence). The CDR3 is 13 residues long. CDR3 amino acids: CAWSVQGYSPLHF. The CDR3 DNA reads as TGTGCCTGGAGTGTACAGGGATATTCACCCCTCCACTTT. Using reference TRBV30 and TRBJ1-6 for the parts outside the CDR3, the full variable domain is SQTIHQWPATLVQPVGSPLSLECTVEGTSNPNLYWYRQAAGRGLQLLFYSVGIGQISSEVPQNLSASRPQDRQFILSSKKLLLSDSGFYLCAWSVQGYSPLHFGNGTRLTVT.

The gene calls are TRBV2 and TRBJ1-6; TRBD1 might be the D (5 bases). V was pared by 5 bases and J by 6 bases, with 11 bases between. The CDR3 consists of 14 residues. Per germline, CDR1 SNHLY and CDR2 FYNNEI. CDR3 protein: CASSLTETNSPLHF. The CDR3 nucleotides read TGTGCCAGCAGTTTGACAGAGACTAATTCACCCCTCCACTTT.

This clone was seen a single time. CDR3 bases: TGTGCCAGCAGCTTAGGAGGGGTAGGCACAGATACGCAGTATTTT. Amino acids: CASSLGGVGTDTQYF. The chain recombines TRBV7-9 with TRBJ2-3; perhaps D is TRBD1 or TRBD2 (5 bases each). Trimming removed 1 base at V and 1 base at J, with 9 bases between. The CDR3 spans 15 residues. CDR1 is SEHNR and CDR2 is FQNEAQ in the germline V gene (reference sequence).

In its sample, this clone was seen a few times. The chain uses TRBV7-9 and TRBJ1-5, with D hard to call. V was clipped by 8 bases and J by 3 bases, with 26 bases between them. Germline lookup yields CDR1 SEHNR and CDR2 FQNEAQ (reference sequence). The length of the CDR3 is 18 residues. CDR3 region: CASLEAGFSPLPNQPQHF. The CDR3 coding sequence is TGTGCCAGCCTAGAAGCGGGTTTTTCCCCTTTACCCAATCAGCCCCAGCATTTT.

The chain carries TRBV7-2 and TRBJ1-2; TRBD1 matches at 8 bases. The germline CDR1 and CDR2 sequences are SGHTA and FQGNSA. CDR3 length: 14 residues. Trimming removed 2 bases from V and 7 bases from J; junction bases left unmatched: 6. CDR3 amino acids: CASSLTRTGSGYTF. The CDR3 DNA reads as TGTGCCAGCAGCTTAACAAGGACAGGGAGTGGCTACACCTTC.

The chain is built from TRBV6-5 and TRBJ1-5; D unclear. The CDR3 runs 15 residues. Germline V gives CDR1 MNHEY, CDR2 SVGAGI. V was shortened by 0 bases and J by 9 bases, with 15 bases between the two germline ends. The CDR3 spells CASSYSWADEGPQHF. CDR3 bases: TGTGCCAGCAGTTACTCGTGGGCAGACGAGGGGCCCCAGCATTTT.

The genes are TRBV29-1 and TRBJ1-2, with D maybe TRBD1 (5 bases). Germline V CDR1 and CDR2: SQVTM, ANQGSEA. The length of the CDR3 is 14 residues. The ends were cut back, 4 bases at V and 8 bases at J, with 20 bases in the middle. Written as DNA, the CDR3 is TGCAGCGTTGCGGGAAACCCCGGGACCGACGGCTACACCTTC. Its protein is CSVAGNPGTDGYTF.